This record looks at one T cell receptor beta chain sequence and its context. This entry belongs to a study of shared clonotypes between healthy human individuals. Deep-level assay runs were performed. Sequencing was performed with immunoSEQ multiplex PCR; in TCRdb, only in-frame clones are kept and a portion is missing. The sample consists of hundreds of thousands of clones, around 96% of them appearing once. This CDR3 region has 12 residues. Germline V CDR1 and CDR2: MNHNY, SVGAGI (reference sequence). Trimming took off 7 bases at V and 6 bases at J, with 12 bases between the two ends. CD45RO-negative CD8 cells positively selected for CCR7 made up the naive population, which excluded terminally differentiated effector memory CD45RA+ cells.

The chain employs TRBV6-6 and TRBJ1-2; D is undetermined. The sequence came from a woman aged 30 to 39 in good health. Sequencing was carried out using naive CD8+ T cells sorted from blood. The CDR3: CASTPGFHGYTF. The CDR3 DNA reads as TGTGCCAGCACCCCCGGGTTCCATGGCTACACCTTC.